A single sample gave rise to the 14 T cell receptor beta chains below, sequenced in a study of T cells in Graves' hyperthyroidism and ophthalmopathy. Amplification of TCR beta CDR3 regions used RNA as the template. First-round RT-PCR with HTBI primers amplified the TCR CDR3 region. TCRdb reprocessed the multiplex PCR reads via MiXCR and lists one record per CDR3 protein. The sample gives roughly 420,000 distinct CDR3 sequences, approximately 14% of which show up once; around 14% is in the top ten. Sequencing was done on a sample of blood. The receptors derive from a woman younger than 30 with Graves' hyperthyroidism.

This clonotype was seen repeatedly, ten times or more. The chain couples TRBV5-1 to TRBJ1-2; 10 nucleotides agree with TRBD1. Germline assignment: CDR1 SGHRS and CDR2 YFSETQ. The junction had 2 bases not matched to a gene; V was cut back by 0 bases and J by 3 bases. The CDR3 has 15 residues. CDR3 sequence (DNA): TGCGCCAGCAGCTTGGAAGGGACAGGGGACTATGGCTACACCTTC. Its translation: CASSLEGTGDYGYTF.

This clonotype has ten or more counts. The V and J genes are TRBV7-9 and TRBJ2-5; D is perhaps TRBD1 (5 bases). CDR1 is SEHNR and CDR2 is FQNEAQ in the germline V gene (reference sequence). With 5 bases removed from V and 3 bases from J, the gap between germline ends came to 16 bases. The CDR3 length is 15 residues. The CDR3 here is CASSLMTVGEETQYF. As DNA, the CDR3 is TGTGCCAGCAGCCTAATGACAGTAGGTGAAGAGACCCAGTACTTC.

Concerning this clonotype: A junction boundary mismatches the germline segment, possibly from a read error. The chain carries TRBV29-1 and TRBJ2-7, with TRBD2 matching 8 bases. This CDR3 comprises 13 residues. The germline gives CDR1 SQVTM, CDR2 ANQGSEA. The CDR3 here is CSVLAGSFYGQYF. Here the CDR3 DNA reads TGCAGCGTCTTAGCGGGGTCTTTCTACGGGCAGTACTTC.

Note on this clonotype: This may be a read error, as it is one base from a much larger clone. The chain is built from TRBV4-3 and TRBJ2-3, with D possibly called TRBD1 or TRBD2 (6 bases each). The CDR3 spans 15 residues. Germline-derived CDR1 and CDR2 are LGHNA and YSLEER. CDR3 region: CTSSQGGTYTDTQYF. The DNA for the CDR3 is TGCACCAGCAGCCAAGGCGGGACATACACAGATACGCAGTATTTT.

This clonotype came up many times. The chain links TRBV18 to TRBJ1-4; D may be TRBD1 (5 bases). The CDR3 covers 15 residues. V lost 5 bases and J lost 8, with 18 bases in between. CDR1 and CDR2 from the germline V gene are KGHSH and LQKENI. The CDR3 nucleotides read TGTGCCAGCTCAGGCATGGGGGGAGAAGAGGAAAAACTGTTTTTT. The encoded protein is CASSGMGGEEEKLFF.

This clonotype has at least ten counts. The chain has TRBV2 and TRBJ2-5; tentatively, D is TRBD1 (6 bases). This CDR3 comprises 12 residues. V was trimmed by 6 bases and J by 2 bases, leaving 7 bases between them. Germline V CDR1 and CDR2: SNHLY, FYNNEI. The CDR3 DNA reads as TGTGCCAGCAGGGACAGACAAGAGACCCAGTACTTC. This sequence encodes CASRDRQETQYF. Combining the CDR3 with reference TRBV2 and TRBJ2-5 gives the whole variable domain EPEVTQTPSHQVTQMGQEVILRCVPISNHLYFYWYRQILGQKVEFLVSFYNNEISEKSEIFDDQFSVERPDGSNFTLKIRSTKLEDSAMYFCASRDRQETQYFGPGTRLLVL.

As regards this clonotype: A much larger clonotype is one base distant, so this may be a read error. This rearrangement joins TRBV6-5 to TRBJ1-1; D not certain. The CDR3 runs to 14 residues. In germline, CDR1 is MNHEY, CDR2 SVGAGI. CDR3 in DNA: TGTACCAGCAGTTACTCGAGGGCGGGGACTGAAGCTTTCTTT. Translation gives CTSSYSRAGTEAFF.

Many counts were recorded for this clonotype. The chain carries TRBV6-1 and TRBJ2-2; TRBD2 matches 10 bases. The CDR3 runs 19 residues. The ends lost 5 bases at V and 4 bases at J; junction bases unmatched: 16. Germline V gives CDR1 MNHNS, CDR2 SASEGT. CDR3 amino acids: CASSSHLSGRASGTGELFF. DNA of the CDR3: TGTGCCAGCAGTAGCCATCTGAGCGGGAGGGCCTCGGGCACCGGGGAGCTGTTTTTT.

This clonotype was seen ten or more times. The rearrangement links TRBV28 to TRBJ2-7, with D unresolved. This CDR3 has 15 amino acids. The germline CDR1 and CDR2 sequences are MDHEN and SYDVKM. The germline V and J ends were trimmed by 6 bases and 5 bases, with 20 bases remaining between them. CDR3 sequence reads: CASSPTPSFGDEQYF. The CDR3 region has the DNA TGTGCCAGCAGCCCCACCCCCTCTTTTGGAGACGAGCAGTACTTC.

There are many counts of this clonotype. The chain is built from TRBV27 and TRBJ2-3; 10 bases fit TRBD2. The CDR3 length is 15 residues. J was trimmed by 7 bases and V by 6 bases; bases with no gene match: 10. The V gene's germline CDR1 is MNHEY and CDR2 SMNVEV (reference sequence). CDR3 nucleotide sequence: TGTGCCAGCAGAGTAGCGGGAGGACCATTCAATACGCAGTATTTT. The encoded protein is CASRVAGGPFNTQYF.

The chain carries TRBV20-1 and TRBJ1-6, with TRBD1 matching 10 bases. The J segment lost 10 bases and the V segment lost 6 bases, leaving 12 bases of the junction unmatched. Germline V gene data show CDR1 as DFQATT and CDR2 as SNEGSKA (reference sequence). CDR3 length equals 15 residues. The CDR3 protein is CSARWTGGPVSPLHF. The CDR3 nucleotides are TGCAGTGCCCGGTGGACAGGGGGTCCAGTCTCACCCCTCCACTTT.

This clonotype was seen a handful of times. V gene TRBV5-6 combines with J gene TRBJ1-2, with D unclear. From germline, CDR1 is SGHDT and CDR2 YYEEEE. Trimming took 4 bases from V and 4 from J, leaving 14 bases between them. The length of the CDR3 is 14 residues. The CDR3 DNA is TGTGCCAGCAGCCCAACCGGACGGAGCTATGGCTACACCTTC. The encoded protein is CASSPTGRSYGYTF.

This clonotype was recorded many times. The chain has TRBV5-1 and TRBJ2-3; no reliable D call. CDR1 and CDR2 (germline): SGHRS, YFSETQ. The V end lost 7 bases, the J end lost 9 bases, and 9 bases lay between the germline ends. The CDR3 loop spans 10 amino acids. The CDR3 is CASGEETQYF. CDR3 nucleotide sequence: TGCGCCAGCGGAGAAGAGACGCAGTATTTT.

This clonotype was counted ten times or more. The chain joins TRBV28 to TRBJ2-5; 8 bases agree with TRBD2. J was trimmed by 5 bases and V by 2 bases; bases with no gene match: 19. Germline CDR1 reads MDHEN; CDR2 reads SYDVKM. The CDR3 covers 19 residues. The CDR3 is CASSLALFGGRSGFETQYF. In DNA form, the CDR3 reads TGTGCCAGCAGTTTAGCACTATTTGGCGGGAGGAGTGGATTTGAGACCCAGTACTTC.